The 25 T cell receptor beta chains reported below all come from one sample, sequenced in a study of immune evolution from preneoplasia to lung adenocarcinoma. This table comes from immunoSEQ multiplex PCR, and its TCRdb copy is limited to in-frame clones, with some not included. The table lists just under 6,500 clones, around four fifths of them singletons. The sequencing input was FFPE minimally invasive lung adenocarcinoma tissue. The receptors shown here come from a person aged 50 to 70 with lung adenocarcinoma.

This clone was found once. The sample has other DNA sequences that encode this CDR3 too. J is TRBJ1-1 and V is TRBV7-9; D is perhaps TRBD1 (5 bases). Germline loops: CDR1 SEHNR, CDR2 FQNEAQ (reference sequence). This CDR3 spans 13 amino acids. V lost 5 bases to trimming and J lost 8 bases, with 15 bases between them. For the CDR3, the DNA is TGTGCCAGCAGCATTAAGGGGAGCACCGAAGCTTTCTTT. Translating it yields CASSIKGSTEAFF.

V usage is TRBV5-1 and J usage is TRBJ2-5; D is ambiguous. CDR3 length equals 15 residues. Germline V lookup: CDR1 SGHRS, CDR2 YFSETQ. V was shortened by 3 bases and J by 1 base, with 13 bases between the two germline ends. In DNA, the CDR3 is TGCGCCAGCAGCTCCGAACCTCCCCCCCAAGAGACCCAGTACTTC. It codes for CASSSEPPPQETQYF.

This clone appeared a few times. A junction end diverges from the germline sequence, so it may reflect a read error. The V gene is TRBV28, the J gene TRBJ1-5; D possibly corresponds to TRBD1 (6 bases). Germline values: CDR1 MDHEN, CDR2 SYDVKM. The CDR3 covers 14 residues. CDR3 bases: TGTGCCAGCAAAGGGGGGCAATCCAATAAGCCCCAGCATTTT. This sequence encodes CASKGGQSNKPQHF.

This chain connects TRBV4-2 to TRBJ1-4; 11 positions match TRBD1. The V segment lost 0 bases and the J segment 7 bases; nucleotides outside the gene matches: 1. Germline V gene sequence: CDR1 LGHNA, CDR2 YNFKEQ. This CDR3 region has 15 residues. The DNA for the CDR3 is TGTGCCAGCAGCCAAGAGGGGACAGGGGGTGAAAAACTGTTTTTT. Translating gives CASSQEGTGGEKLFF.

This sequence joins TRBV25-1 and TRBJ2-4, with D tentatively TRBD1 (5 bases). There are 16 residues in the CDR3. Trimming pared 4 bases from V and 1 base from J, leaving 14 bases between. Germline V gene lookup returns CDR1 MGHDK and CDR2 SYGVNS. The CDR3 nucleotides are TGTGCCAGCAGTGCCGACAGCTTAGTGGCCAAAAACATTCAGTACTTC. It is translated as CASSADSLVAKNIQYF.

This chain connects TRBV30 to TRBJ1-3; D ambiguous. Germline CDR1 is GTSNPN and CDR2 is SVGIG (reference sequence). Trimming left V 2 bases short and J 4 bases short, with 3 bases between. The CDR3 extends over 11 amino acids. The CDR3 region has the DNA TGTGCCTGGAGTCCCGGAAACACCATATATTTT. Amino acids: CAWSPGNTIYF. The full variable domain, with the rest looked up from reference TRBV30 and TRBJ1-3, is SQTIHQWPATLVQPVGSPLSLECTVEGTSNPNLYWYRQAAGRGLQLLFYSVGIGQISSEVPQNLSASRPQDRQFILSSKKLLLSDSGFYLCAWSPGNTIYFGEGSWLTVV.

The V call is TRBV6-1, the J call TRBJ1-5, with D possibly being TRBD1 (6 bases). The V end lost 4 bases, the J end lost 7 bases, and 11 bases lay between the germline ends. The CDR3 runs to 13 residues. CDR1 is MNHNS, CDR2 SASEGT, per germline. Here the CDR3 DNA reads TGTGCCAGCAGTGCGGGACACCTCCAGCCCCAGCATTTT. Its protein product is CASSAGHLQPQHF.

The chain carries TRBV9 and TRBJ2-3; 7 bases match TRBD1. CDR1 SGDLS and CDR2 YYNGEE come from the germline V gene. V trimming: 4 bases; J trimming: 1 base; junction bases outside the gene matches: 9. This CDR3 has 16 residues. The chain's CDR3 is CASSPRQGLRTDTQYF. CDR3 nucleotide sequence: TGTGCCAGCAGCCCCCGACAGGGTTTGCGCACAGATACGCAGTATTTT.

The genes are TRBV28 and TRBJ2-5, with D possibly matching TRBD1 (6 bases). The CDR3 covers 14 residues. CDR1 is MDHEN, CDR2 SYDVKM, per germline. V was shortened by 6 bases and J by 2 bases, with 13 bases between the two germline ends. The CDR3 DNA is TGTGCCAGCAGCCCAGGGACATTTCAAGAGACCCAGTACTTC. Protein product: CASSPGTFQETQYF.

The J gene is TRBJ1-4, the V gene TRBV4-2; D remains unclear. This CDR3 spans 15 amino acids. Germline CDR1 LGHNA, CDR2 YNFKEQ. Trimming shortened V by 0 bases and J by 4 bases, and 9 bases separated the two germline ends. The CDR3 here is CASSQDRINNEKLFF. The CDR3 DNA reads TGTGCCAGCAGCCAAGACAGGATCAATAATGAAAAACTGTTTTTT.

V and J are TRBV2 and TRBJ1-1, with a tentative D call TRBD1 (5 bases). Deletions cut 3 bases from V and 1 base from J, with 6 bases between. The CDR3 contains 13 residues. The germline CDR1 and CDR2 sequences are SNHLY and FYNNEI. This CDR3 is CASSDRENTEAFF. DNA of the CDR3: TGTGCCAGCAGTGACAGGGAGAACACTGAAGCTTTCTTT.

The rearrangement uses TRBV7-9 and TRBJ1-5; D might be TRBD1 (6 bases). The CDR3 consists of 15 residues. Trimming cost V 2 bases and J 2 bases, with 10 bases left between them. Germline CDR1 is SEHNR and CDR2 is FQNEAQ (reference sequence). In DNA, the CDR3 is TGTGCCAGCAGCTTACCCGGACAGCGCAATCAGCCCCAGCATTTT. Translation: CASSLPGQRNQPQHF.

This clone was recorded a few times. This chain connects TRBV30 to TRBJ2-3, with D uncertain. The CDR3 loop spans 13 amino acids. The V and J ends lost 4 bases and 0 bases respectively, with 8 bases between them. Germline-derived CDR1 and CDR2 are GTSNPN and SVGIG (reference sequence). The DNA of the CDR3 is TGTGCCTGGACCCCGTTGAGCACAGATACGCAGTATTTT. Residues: CAWTPLSTDTQYF. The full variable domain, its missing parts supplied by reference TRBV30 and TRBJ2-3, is SQTIHQWPATLVQPVGSPLSLECTVEGTSNPNLYWYRQAAGRGLQLLFYSVGIGQISSEVPQNLSASRPQDRQFILSSKKLLLSDSGFYLCAWTPLSTDTQYFGPGTRLTVL.

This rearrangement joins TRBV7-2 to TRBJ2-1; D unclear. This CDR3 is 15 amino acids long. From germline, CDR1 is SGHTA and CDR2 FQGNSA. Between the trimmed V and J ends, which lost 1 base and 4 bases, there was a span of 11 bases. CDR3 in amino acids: CASSLDLGFYNEQFF. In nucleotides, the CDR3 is TGTGCCAGCAGCTTAGATCTAGGATTTTACAATGAGCAGTTCTTC. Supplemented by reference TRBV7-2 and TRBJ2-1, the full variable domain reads GAGVSQSPSNKVTEKGKDVELRCDPISGHTALYWYRQSLGQGLEFLIYFQGNSAPDKSGLPSDRFSAERTGGSVSTLTIQRTQQEDSAVYLCASSLDLGFYNEQFFGPGTRLTVL.

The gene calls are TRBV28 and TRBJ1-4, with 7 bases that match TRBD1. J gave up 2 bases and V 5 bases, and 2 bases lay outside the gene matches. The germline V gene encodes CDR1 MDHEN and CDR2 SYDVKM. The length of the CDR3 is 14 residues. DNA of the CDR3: TGTGCCAGCAGTACGACAGGGACTAATGAAAAACTGTTTTTT. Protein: CASSTTGTNEKLFF.

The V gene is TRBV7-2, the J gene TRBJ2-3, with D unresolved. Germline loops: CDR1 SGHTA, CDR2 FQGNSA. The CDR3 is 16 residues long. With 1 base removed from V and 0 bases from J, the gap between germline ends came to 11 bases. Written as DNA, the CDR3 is TGTGCCAGCAGCTTAGGTTTAGGATCTAGCACAGATACGCAGTATTTT. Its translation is CASSLGLGSSTDTQYF.

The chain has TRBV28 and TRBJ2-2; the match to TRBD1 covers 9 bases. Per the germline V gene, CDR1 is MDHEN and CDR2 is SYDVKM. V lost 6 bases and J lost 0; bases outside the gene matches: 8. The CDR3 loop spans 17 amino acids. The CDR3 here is CASRGNDRGTNTGELFF. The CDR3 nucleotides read TGTGCCAGCAGGGGTAATGACAGGGGGACGAACACCGGGGAGCTGTTTTTT.

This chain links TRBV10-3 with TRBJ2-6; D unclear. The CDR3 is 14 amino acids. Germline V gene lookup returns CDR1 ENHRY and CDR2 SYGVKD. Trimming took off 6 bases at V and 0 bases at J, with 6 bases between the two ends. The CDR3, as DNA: TGTGCCATCAGACGAGTCTCTGGGGCCAACGTCCTGACTTTC. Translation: CAIRRVSGANVLTF.

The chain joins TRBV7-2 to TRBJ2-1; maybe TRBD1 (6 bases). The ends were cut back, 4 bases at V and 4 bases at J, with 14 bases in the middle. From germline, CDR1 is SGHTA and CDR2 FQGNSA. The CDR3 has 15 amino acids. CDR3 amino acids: CTSSSRDTGYNEQFF. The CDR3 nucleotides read TGTACCAGCAGCTCCCGGGACACGGGATACAATGAGCAGTTCTTC. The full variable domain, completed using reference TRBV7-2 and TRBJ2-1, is GAGVSQSPSNKVTEKGKDVELRCDPISGHTALYWYRQSLGQGLEFLIYFQGNSAPDKSGLPSDRFSAERTGGSVSTLTIQRTQQEDSAVYLCTSSSRDTGYNEQFFGPGTRLTVL.

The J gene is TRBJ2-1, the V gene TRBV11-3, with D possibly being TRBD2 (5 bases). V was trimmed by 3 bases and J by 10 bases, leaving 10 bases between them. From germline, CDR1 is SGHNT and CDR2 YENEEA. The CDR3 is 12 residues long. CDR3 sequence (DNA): TGTGCCAGCAGCTTGGGAGACGGGGAGCAGTTCTTC. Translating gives CASSLGDGEQFF.

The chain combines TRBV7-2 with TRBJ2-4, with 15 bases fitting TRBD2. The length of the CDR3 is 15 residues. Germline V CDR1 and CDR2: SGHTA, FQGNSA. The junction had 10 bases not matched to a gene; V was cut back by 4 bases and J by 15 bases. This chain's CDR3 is CASSSAGLAGGLGYF. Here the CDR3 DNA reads TGTGCCAGCAGCTCCGCGGGACTAGCGGGGGGTCTGGGGTACTTC. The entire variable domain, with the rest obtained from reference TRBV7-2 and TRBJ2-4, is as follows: GAGVSQSPSNKVTEKGKDVELRCDPISGHTALYWYRQSLGQGLEFLIYFQGNSAPDKSGLPSDRFSAERTGGSVSTLTIQRTQQEDSAVYLCASSSAGLAGGLGYFGAGTRLSVL.

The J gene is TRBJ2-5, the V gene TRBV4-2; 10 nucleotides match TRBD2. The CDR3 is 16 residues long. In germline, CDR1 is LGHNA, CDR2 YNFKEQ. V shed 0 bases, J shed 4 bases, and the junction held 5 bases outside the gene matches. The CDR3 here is CASSQEVAGGGETQYF. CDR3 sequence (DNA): TGTGCCAGCAGCCAAGAGGTAGCGGGAGGAGGAGAGACCCAGTACTTC.

The CDR3 loop is CASRTGTENTEAFF. The CDR3 DNA follows: TGTGCCAGCCGAACCGGGACGGAGAACACTGAAGCTTTCTTT. The J gene is TRBJ1-1, the V gene TRBV28; tentative D call: TRBD1 (5 bases). The germline CDR1 and CDR2 sequences are MDHEN and SYDVKM. This CDR3 contains 14 residues. V lost 8 bases and J lost 1, with 14 bases in between.

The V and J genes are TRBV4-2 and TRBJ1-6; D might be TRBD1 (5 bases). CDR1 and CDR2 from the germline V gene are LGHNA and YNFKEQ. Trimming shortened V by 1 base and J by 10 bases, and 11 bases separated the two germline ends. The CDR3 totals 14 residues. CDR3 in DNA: TGTGCCAGCAGCCAAGGCTTGGAGGGGTCACCCCTCCACTTT. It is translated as CASSQGLEGSPLHF.

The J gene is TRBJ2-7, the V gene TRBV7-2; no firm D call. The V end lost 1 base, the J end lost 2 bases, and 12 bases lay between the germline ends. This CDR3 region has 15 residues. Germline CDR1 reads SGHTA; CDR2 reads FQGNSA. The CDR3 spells CASSLDPSRTYEQYF. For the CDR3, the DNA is TGTGCCAGCAGCTTAGATCCGAGTAGAACCTACGAGCAGTACTTC.